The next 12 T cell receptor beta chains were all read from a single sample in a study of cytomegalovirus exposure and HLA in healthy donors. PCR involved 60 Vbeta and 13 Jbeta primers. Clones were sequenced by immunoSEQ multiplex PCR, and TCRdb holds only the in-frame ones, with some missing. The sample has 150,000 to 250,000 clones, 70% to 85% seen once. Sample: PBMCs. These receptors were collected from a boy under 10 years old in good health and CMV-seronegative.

The DNA of the CDR3 is TGCGCCAGCAGCTTGCAGCCAACAGGGGAGGTACGCACAGATACGCAGTATTTT. This gives the protein CASSLQPTGEVRTDTQYF. The rearrangement uses TRBV5-1 and TRBJ2-3; tentative D call: TRBD1 (7 bases). There are 18 residues in the CDR3. Between the trimmed V and J ends, which lost 1 base and 1 base, there was a span of 19 bases. Looked up from germline, CDR1 is SGHRS and CDR2 is YFSETQ.

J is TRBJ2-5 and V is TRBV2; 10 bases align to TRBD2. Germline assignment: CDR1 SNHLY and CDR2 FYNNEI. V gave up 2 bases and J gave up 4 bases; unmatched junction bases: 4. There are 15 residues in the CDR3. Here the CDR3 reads CASSEQRGGRETQYF. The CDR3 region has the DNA TGTGCCAGCAGTGAACAGCGGGGGGGCCGAGAGACCCAGTACTTC.

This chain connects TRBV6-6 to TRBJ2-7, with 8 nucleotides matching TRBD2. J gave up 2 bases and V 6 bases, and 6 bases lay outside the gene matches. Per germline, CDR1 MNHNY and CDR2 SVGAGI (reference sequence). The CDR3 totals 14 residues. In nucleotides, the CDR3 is TGTGCCAGCAGCCCCACGGGGGGGACCTACGAGCAGTACTTC. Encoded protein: CASSPTGGTYEQYF.

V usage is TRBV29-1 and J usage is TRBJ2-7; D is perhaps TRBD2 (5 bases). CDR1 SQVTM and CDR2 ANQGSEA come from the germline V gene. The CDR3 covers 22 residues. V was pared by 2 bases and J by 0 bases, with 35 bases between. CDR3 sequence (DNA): TGCAGCGTTGAATTAGGGCCTGAGGTAAGTGGGGAGAATCCTTCAAGCTCCTACGAGCAGTACTTC. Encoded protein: CSVELGPEVSGENPSSSYEQYF.

As DNA, the CDR3 is TGTGCCAGCAGCAACGGGGAATTAAGAAGCGGGGCTAGAATTTACAATGAGCAGTTCTTC. Protein sequence: CASSNGELRSGARIYNEQFF. The chain links TRBV21-1 to TRBJ2-1; TRBD2, as called in the table, went unchecked against the DNA. TRBV21-1 is a pseudogene locus. The CDR3 has 20 residues.

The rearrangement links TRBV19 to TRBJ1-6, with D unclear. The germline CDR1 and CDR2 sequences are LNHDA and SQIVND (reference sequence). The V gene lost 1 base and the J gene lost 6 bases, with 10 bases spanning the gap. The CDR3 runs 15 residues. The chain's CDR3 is CASSIAQAGNSPLHF. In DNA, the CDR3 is TGTGCCAGTAGTATAGCCCAGGCGGGTAATTCACCCCTCCACTTT. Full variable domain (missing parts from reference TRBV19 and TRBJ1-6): DGGITQSPKYLFRKEGQNVTLSCEQNLNHDAMYWYRQDPGQGLRLIYYSQIVNDFQKGDIAEGYSVSREKKESFPLTVTSAQKNPTAFYLCASSIAQAGNSPLHFGNGTRLTVT.

This CDR3 reads CASSLVELTDTQYF. The DNA of the CDR3 is TGTGCCAGCAGCTTAGTCGAGCTCACAGATACGCAGTATTTT. This chain connects TRBV5-6 to TRBJ2-3; D remains ambiguous. Looked up from germline, CDR1 is SGHDT and CDR2 is YYEEEE. Trimming cost V 2 bases and J 2 bases, with 9 bases left between them. CDR3 length: 14 amino acids.

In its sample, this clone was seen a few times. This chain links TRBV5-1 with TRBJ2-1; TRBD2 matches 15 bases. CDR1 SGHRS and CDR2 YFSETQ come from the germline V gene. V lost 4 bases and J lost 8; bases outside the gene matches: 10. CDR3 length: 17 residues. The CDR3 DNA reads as TGCGCCAGCAGCAACGGACTAGCGGGGGGGCCGGGGGATGAGCAGTTCTTC. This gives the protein CASSNGLAGGPGDEQFF.

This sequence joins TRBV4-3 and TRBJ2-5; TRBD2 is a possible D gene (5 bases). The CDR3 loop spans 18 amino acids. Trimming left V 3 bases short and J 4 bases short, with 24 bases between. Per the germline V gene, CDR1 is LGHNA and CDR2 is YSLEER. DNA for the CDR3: TGCGCCAGCAGCCACACGACTGTTAGTAGCGAATCACGAGAGACCCAGTACTTC. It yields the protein CASSHTTVSSESRETQYF.

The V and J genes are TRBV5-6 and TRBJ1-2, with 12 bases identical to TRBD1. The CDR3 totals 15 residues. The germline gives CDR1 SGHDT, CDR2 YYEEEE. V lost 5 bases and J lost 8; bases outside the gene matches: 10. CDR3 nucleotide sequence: TGTGCCAGCAGAAACCCGGGACAGGGGGCGAAAGGCTACACCTTC. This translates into CASRNPGQGAKGYTF.

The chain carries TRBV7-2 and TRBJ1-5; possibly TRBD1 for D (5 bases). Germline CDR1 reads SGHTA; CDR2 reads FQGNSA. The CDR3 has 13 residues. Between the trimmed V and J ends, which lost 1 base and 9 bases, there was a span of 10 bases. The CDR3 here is CASSLVRDGPQHF. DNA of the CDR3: TGTGCCAGCAGCTTAGTCAGGGATGGGCCCCAGCATTTT.

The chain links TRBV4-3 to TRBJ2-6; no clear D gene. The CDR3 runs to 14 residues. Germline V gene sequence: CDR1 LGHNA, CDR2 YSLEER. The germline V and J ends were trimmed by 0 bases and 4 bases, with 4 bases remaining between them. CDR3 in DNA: TGCGCCAGCAGCCAAGATCTGGGGGCCAACGTCCTGACTTTC. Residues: CASSQDLGANVLTF.